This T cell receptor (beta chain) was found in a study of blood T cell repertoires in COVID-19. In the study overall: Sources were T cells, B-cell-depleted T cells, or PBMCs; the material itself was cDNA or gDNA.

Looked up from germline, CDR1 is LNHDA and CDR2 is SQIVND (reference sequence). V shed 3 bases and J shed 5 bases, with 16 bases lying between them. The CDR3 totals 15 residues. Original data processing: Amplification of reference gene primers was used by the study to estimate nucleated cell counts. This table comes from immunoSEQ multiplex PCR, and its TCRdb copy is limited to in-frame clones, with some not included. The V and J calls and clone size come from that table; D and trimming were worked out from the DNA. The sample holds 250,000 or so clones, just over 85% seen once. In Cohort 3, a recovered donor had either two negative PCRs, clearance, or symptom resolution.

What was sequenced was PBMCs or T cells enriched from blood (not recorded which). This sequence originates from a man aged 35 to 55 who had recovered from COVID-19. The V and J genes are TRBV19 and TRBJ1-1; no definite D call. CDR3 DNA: TGTGCCAGTAGTATTTTGCACGTCGGAGGTACTGAAGCTTTCTTT. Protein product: CASSILHVGGTEAFF.